These 10 T cell receptor beta chains originate from one sample sequenced in a study. A single record per CDR3 protein comes from TCRdb applying MiXCR to the 5' RACE reads. This table holds 35,000 to 50,000 distinct CDR3 sequences, about 30% found once. The material sequenced was tumor-infiltrating memory CD4+ T cells sorted from the breast tumor. Subset specified: memory CD4+ T cells, CD4+CD45RO+CD25-. The receptor source for this set is a female donor with breast cancer.

This clonotype was seen many times. V is TRBV9 and J is TRBJ2-7, with D perhaps matching TRBD1 or TRBD2 (5 bases each). Looked up from germline, CDR1 is SGDLS and CDR2 is YYNGEE. The CDR3 length is 15 residues. V was pared by 4 bases and J by 4 bases, with 18 bases between. CDR3 DNA: TGTGCCAGCAGCCTAACAGGCGCGAGGGAGTACGAGCAGTACTTC. Translating gives CASSLTGAREYEQYF.

In this sample, this clonotype turned up many times. This chain links TRBV6-2 or TRBV6-3 with TRBJ1-6; D might be TRBD1 (5 bases). Germline V lookup: CDR1 MNHEY, CDR2 SVGEGT. Trimming took 7 bases from V and 8 from J, leaving 12 bases between them. The CDR3 is 13 amino acids. DNA for the CDR3: TGTGCCAGCATTGATAGGGGAGATTCACCCCTCCACTTT. Amino acids: CASIDRGDSPLHF.

This clonotype was observed at least ten times. The chain employs TRBV9 and TRBJ2-2; D unclear. The CDR3 length is 12 residues. Germline V gene sequence: CDR1 SGDLS, CDR2 YYNGEE. Between the trimmed V and J ends, which lost 4 bases and 5 bases, there was a span of 6 bases. The CDR3 sequence: CASSTDTGELFF. In nucleotides, the CDR3 is TGTGCCAGCAGCACTGATACCGGGGAGCTGTTTTTT.

There are a few counts of this clonotype. The chain employs TRBV4-2 and TRBJ1-1; D uncertain. The V gene lost 1 base and the J gene lost 5 bases, with 11 bases spanning the gap. CDR1 and CDR2 from the germline V gene are LGHNA and YNFKEQ. This CDR3 region has 14 residues. CDR3 sequence reads: CASSQVGGRTEAFF. In DNA, the CDR3 is TGTGCCAGCAGCCAAGTAGGTGGAAGGACTGAAGCTTTCTTT.

This clonotype was detected a few times. The chain couples TRBV5-6 to TRBJ2-7; no clear D. CDR1 SGHDT and CDR2 YYEEEE come from the germline V gene. V lost 4 bases and J 4 bases, leaving 12 bases between the germline ends. This CDR3 has 13 amino acids. This chain's CDR3 is CASSPTDGYEQYF. The CDR3 DNA follows: TGTGCCAGCAGCCCAACTGACGGATACGAGCAGTACTTC.

This chain uses TRBV4-3 with TRBJ2-2, with 10 bases lining up with TRBD2. The germline gives CDR1 LGHNA, CDR2 YSLEER. CDR3 length: 15 amino acids. V gave up 7 bases and J gave up 8 bases; unmatched junction bases: 10. CDR3 in amino acids: CASTENSGRRGELFF. The CDR3 coding sequence is TGCGCCAGCACCGAGAATAGCGGGAGGAGAGGGGAGCTGTTTTTT.

This clonotype was observed a few times. This chain uses TRBV7-2 with TRBJ2-3; 10 positions match TRBD2. The CDR3 has 16 amino acids. The germline V gene has CDR1 SGHTA and CDR2 FQGNSA. The ends lost 5 bases at V and 2 bases at J; junction bases unmatched: 7. The CDR3 spells CASSPWTSGLTDTQYF. In nucleotides, the CDR3 is TGTGCCAGCAGCCCGTGGACTAGCGGCCTCACAGATACGCAGTATTTT.

In its sample, this clonotype was seen a few times. The J gene is TRBJ2-1, the V gene TRBV5-1; perhaps TRBD2 as D (5 bases). This CDR3 has 14 residues. V lost 6 bases and J lost 7, with 17 bases in between. Germline CDR1 is SGHRS and CDR2 is YFSETQ. The CDR3 protein is CASTRFGGSNEQFF. The CDR3 DNA reads as TGCGCCAGCACCCGGTTTGGAGGTTCGAATGAGCAGTTCTTC.

This chain joins TRBV7-9 and TRBJ2-3, with TRBD1 matching over 10 bases. V lost 3 bases and J lost 2; bases outside the gene matches: 2. The CDR3 runs 15 residues. The V gene's germline CDR1 is SEHNR and CDR2 FQNEAQ (reference sequence). The CDR3 nucleotides read TGTGCCAGCAGCTTGGGACAGGGGCCCACAGATACGCAGTATTTT. The encoded protein is CASSLGQGPTDTQYF.

The J gene is TRBJ2-2, the V gene TRBV5-6; 9 nucleotides match TRBD1. Germline V gene data show CDR1 as SGHDT and CDR2 as YYEEEE. The V gene end was trimmed by 6 bases and the J gene end by 9 bases; junction bases not matched to a gene: 18. The CDR3 sequence is 17 residues long. CDR3 region: CASTPGVGTGTSWELFF. The CDR3 DNA sequence: TGTGCCAGCACCCCTGGGGTCGGGACAGGGACCTCCTGGGAGCTGTTTTTT.